The 17 T cell receptor beta chains reported below all come from one sample, sequenced in a study of T cell repertoires and HLA-DP antigens. Only in-frame clones appear in the TCRdb table, and some are missing; sequencing was by immunoSEQ multiplex PCR. The sample lists 85,000 to 90,000 clones, about nine tenths occurring once. What these receptors recognize is not known. The sample consisted of CD4+ T cells from PBMCs. These receptors were collected from a man between 50 and 59 years old in good health and CMV-seronegative.

The CDR3 protein is CASSLTGTSGTGELFF. For the CDR3, the DNA is TGTGCCAGCAGTCTCACCGGGACTAGCGGCACCGGGGAGCTGTTTTTT. The J gene is TRBJ2-2, the V gene TRBV28, with TRBD2 identical over 11 bases. The CDR3 length is 16 residues. CDR1 is MDHEN and CDR2 is SYDVKM in the germline V gene. The J segment lost 4 bases and the V segment lost 5 bases, leaving 6 bases of the junction unmatched. Variable domain in full (rest from reference TRBV28 and TRBJ2-2): DVKVTQSSRYLVKRTGEKVFLECVQDMDHENMFWYRQDPGLGLRLIYFSYDVKMKEKGDIPEGYSVSREKKERFSLILESASTNQTSMYLCASSLTGTSGTGELFFGEGSRLTVL.

The genes are TRBV7-6 and TRBJ2-3, with 12 bases matching TRBD1. Germline values: CDR1 SGHVS, CDR2 FNYEAQ. The CDR3 is made up of 16 amino acids. The V gene end was trimmed by 1 base and the J gene end by 4 bases; junction bases not matched to a gene: 3. The chain's CDR3 is CASSLGGTGGSDTQYF. DNA of the CDR3: TGTGCCAGCAGCTTAGGTGGGACAGGGGGCTCAGATACGCAGTATTTT.

This clone was recorded a few times. V gene TRBV11-2 combines with J gene TRBJ2-1; 8 positions agree with TRBD2. With 5 bases clipped from V and 7 bases from J, the junction kept 7 bases outside the gene matches. CDR1 and CDR2 (germline): SGHAT, FQNNGV. The CDR3 extends over 14 amino acids. In DNA, the CDR3 is TGTGCCAGCAGCCCTAGCGGGCGGGCGAATGAGCAGTTCTTC. Amino acid sequence: CASSPSGRANEQFF. The full variable domain, with the rest looked up from reference TRBV11-2 and TRBJ2-1, is EAGVAQSPRYKIIEKRQSVAFWCNPISGHATLYWYQQILGQGPKLLIQFQNNGVVDDSQLPKDRFSAERLKGVDSTLKIQPAKLEDSAVYLCASSPSGRANEQFFGPGTRLTVL.

The J gene is TRBJ2-3, the V gene TRBV11-2, with D perhaps given as TRBD1 or TRBD2 (6 bases each). This CDR3 spans 15 amino acids. Germline CDR1 reads SGHAT; CDR2 reads FQNNGV. V shed 1 base and J shed 0 bases, with 8 bases lying between them. In DNA, the CDR3 is TGTGCCAGCAGCTTAGCGGGGGCCAGCACAGATACGCAGTATTTT. It translates to CASSLAGASTDTQYF.

This clone was counted only a few times. This chain connects TRBV6-4 to TRBJ2-7; 9 nucleotides agree with TRBD1. In germline, CDR1 is MRHNA, CDR2 SNTAGT. The V gene end was trimmed by 5 bases and the J gene end by 5 bases; junction bases not matched to a gene: 13. There are 16 residues in the CDR3. CDR3 nucleotide sequence: TGTGCCAGCAGTTACAGGGGGCGACTCCTGTCCAACGAGCAGTACTTC. Translation: CASSYRGRLLSNEQYF.

The chain carries TRBV7-8 and TRBJ2-7; 10 bases align to TRBD2. CDR1 and CDR2 (germline): SGHVS, FQNEAQ. The CDR3 is made up of 17 amino acids. The junction had 16 bases not matched to a gene; V was cut back by 6 bases and J by 5 bases. CDR3 loop: CASSFQSSGSFYHEQYF. The CDR3 bases are TGTGCCAGCAGTTTCCAGTCTAGCGGGAGTTTCTACCACGAGCAGTACTTC. Full variable domain (remainder filled in from reference TRBV7-8 and TRBJ2-7): GAGVSQSPRYKVAKRGQDVALRCDPISGHVSLFWYQQALGQGPEFLTYFQNEAQLDKSGLPSDRFFAERPEGSVSTLKIQRTQQEDSAVYLCASSFQSSGSFYHEQYFGPGTRLTVT.

This chain joins TRBV9 and TRBJ1-4; D gene ambiguous. V gave up 0 bases and J gave up 0 bases, with 6 bases separating them. Germline loops: CDR1 SGDLS, CDR2 YYNGEE. This CDR3 spans 15 amino acids. CDR3 DNA: TGTGCCAGCAGCGTAGGGTCTACAACTAATGAAAAACTGTTTTTT. This sequence encodes CASSVGSTTNEKLFF. The whole variable domain, filled in from reference TRBV9 and TRBJ1-4, reads DSGVTQTPKHLITATGQRVTLRCSPRSGDLSVYWYQQSLDQGLQFLIQYYNGEERAKGNILERFSAQQFPDLHSELNLSSLELGDSALYFCASSVGSTTNEKLFFGSGTQLSVL.

This clone was seen only a few times. V gene TRBV15 combines with J gene TRBJ1-4; 9 nucleotides agree with TRBD1. Germline-derived CDR1 and CDR2 are LNHNV and YYDKDF (reference sequence). The CDR3 contains 14 residues. V lost 3 bases to trimming and J lost 4 bases; unmatched junction nucleotides: 0. Here the CDR3 DNA reads TGTGCCACCAGCAGGGACAGGGGTAATGAAAAACTGTTTTTT. Its protein is CATSRDRGNEKLFF.

This sequence joins TRBV6-1 and TRBJ1-3, with TRBD1 matching 10 bases. The V and J ends lost 3 bases and 5 bases, in that order; junction bases with no gene match: 10. This CDR3 has 17 amino acids. Germline CDR1 and CDR2: MNHNS and SASEGT. The CDR3 here is CASSDAGTGANRNTIYF. For the CDR3, the DNA is TGTGCCAGCAGTGACGCCGGGACAGGGGCAAATCGAAACACCATATATTTT.

This chain joins TRBV6-1 and TRBJ2-3; 13 bases match TRBD2. The ends lost 4 bases at V and 6 bases at J; junction bases unmatched: 10. The V gene's germline CDR1 is MNHNS and CDR2 SASEGT. CDR3 length: 17 residues. The CDR3 loop is CASSAPRLAGGRDTQYF. CDR3 DNA sequence: TGTGCCAGCAGTGCCCCTAGACTAGCGGGAGGACGGGATACGCAGTATTTT.

On this clone: A much larger clone sits a single nucleotide away, making a read error possible. The rearrangement links TRBV4-3 to TRBJ1-3; D not resolved. This CDR3 is 15 amino acids long. CDR1 is LGHNA, CDR2 YSLEER, per germline. Here the CDR3 reads CAGSQGGSAGNTIYF. CDR3 DNA sequence: TGCGCCGGCAGCCAAGGAGGGAGTGCTGGAAACACCATATATTTT.

This clone showed up just a few times. The chain links TRBV7-8 to TRBJ2-1; 10 bases map to TRBD2. The CDR3 consists of 17 residues. The ends lost 6 bases at V and 4 bases at J; junction bases unmatched: 12. Germline V gene lookup returns CDR1 SGHVS and CDR2 FQNEAQ. CDR3 coding DNA: TGTGCCAGCAGGGTAGGTCTAGCGGGGGCCACGTACAATGAGCAGTTCTTC. Its translation is CASRVGLAGATYNEQFF.

This clone was picked up a small number of times. The rearrangement uses TRBV2 and TRBJ1-5; D gene ambiguous. The CDR3 extends over 15 amino acids. Germline V gives CDR1 SNHLY, CDR2 FYNNEI. V dropped 1 base and J dropped 5 bases, with 12 bases sitting between them. The DNA of the CDR3 is TGTGCCAGCAGTGAAGACGTCGTCCGCCATCAGCCCCAGCATTTT. Protein sequence: CASSEDVVRHQPQHF.

CDR3 in DNA: TGCGCCAGCAGCTTAGAGGGGGGCAATTACAATGAGCAGTTCTTC. This codes for CASSLEGGNYNEQFF. The chain couples TRBV5-1 to TRBJ2-1; D might be TRBD1 or TRBD2, each matching 6 bases. In germline, CDR1 is SGHRS, CDR2 YFSETQ. The V end lost 2 bases, the J end lost 4 bases, and 13 bases lay between the germline ends. The CDR3 length is 15 residues. Supplemented by reference TRBV5-1 and TRBJ2-1, the full variable domain reads KAGVTQTPRYLIKTRGQQVTLSCSPISGHRSVSWYQQTPGQGLQFLFEYFSETQRNKGNFPGRFSGRQFSNSRSEMNVSTLELGDSALYLCASSLEGGNYNEQFFGPGTRLTVL.

This clone was counted a single time. This rearrangement joins TRBV19 to TRBJ2-2, with 8 nucleotides matching TRBD2. After removal of 7 bases from V and 1 base from J, the junction contained 8 bases not matched to a gene. CDR1 and CDR2 from the germline V gene are LNHDA and SQIVND (reference sequence). The length of the CDR3 is 16 residues. The CDR3 is CASTSGTRGNTGELFF. The CDR3 nucleotides are TGTGCCAGTACCTCGGGGACTAGAGGGAACACCGGGGAGCTGTTTTTT.

This clone was counted a few times. J is TRBJ1-5 and V is TRBV2, with 7 bases that match TRBD1. V was pared by 3 bases and J by 6 bases, with 5 bases of the junction left unmatched. The length of the CDR3 is 14 residues. The germline CDR1 and CDR2 sequences are SNHLY and FYNNEI. The CDR3, as DNA: TGTGCCAGCAGTGATCAGGGGGTGCGTCAGCCCCAGCATTTT. Its translation: CASSDQGVRQPQHF.

This clone was observed a handful of times. This chain joins TRBV7-9 and TRBJ1-6; TRBD1 matches at 7 bases. Germline V lookup: CDR1 SEHNR, CDR2 FQNEAQ (reference sequence). V trimming: 5 bases; J trimming: 9 bases; junction bases outside the gene matches: 7. This CDR3 has 14 amino acids. The CDR3 loop reads CASSTTGFGSPLHF. The CDR3 coding sequence is TGTGCCAGCAGCACGACAGGGTTCGGTTCACCCCTCCACTTT.